This is a list of T cell receptor beta chains from one sample in a study of cytomegalovirus exposure and HLA in healthy donors. This table comes from immunoSEQ multiplex PCR, and its TCRdb copy is limited to in-frame clones, with some not included. Altogether some 83,000 clones are present, roughly 94% being singletons, with the ten largest covering over 2%. Sequenced: PBMCs. These receptor sequences come from a woman under 30 in good health and CMV-seronegative. The CDR3 runs from the conserved cysteine through the conserved F or W. The D gene is left open where the match is weak. Size tells how often a clone was seen (once, few, many) or the class of an expanded clone, and some rows leave it out.

TRBV7-3	-	-	TRBJ2-2	CASSPSNRRLSRPTNTGELFF	TGTGCCAGCAGCCCTTCCAACAGGCGCCTAAGCCGACCGACGAACACCGGGGAGCTGTTTTTT
TRBV7-9	TRBD1	-	TRBJ2-6	CAARDRVSGANVLTF	TGTGCCGCCCGGGACAGGGTCTCTGGGGCCAACGTCCTGACTTTC
TRBV9	TRBD2	-	TRBJ2-1	CASSVSRETSSNEQFF	TGTGCCAGCAGCGTATCGCGGGAGACCTCATCCAATGAGCAGTTCTTC
TRBV19	TRBD1	-	TRBJ2-7	CASSMGGTGGYEQYF	TGTGCCAGTAGTATGGGCGGGACAGGGGGCTACGAGCAGTACTTC
TRBV7-9	TRBD1	once	TRBJ1-1	CASSSPGQKMVTEAFF	TGTGCCAGCAGCTCTCCGGGACAGAAAATGGTCACTGAAGCTTTCTTT
TRBV10-3	TRBD1	-	TRBJ2-5	CAIGGTGDQETQYF	TGTGCCATCGGGGGGACAGGGGACCAAGAGACCCAGTACTTC
TRBV15	-	-	TRBJ2-7	CATSSIAGEQYF	TGTGCCACCAGCAGTATCGCGGGCGAGCAGTACTTC
TRBV2	TRBD1	-	TRBJ2-7	CASALTGSLSYEQYF	TGTGCCAGCGCATTGACAGGGTCTCTCTCCTACGAGCAGTACTTC
TRBV5-1	TRBD1	-	TRBJ1-2	CASSFNNRGIYGYTF	TGCGCCAGCAGCTTTAATAACAGGGGGATCTATGGCTACACCTTC
TRBV5-1	TRBD1	-	TRBJ2-7	CASSSGQGLIQYEQYF	TGCGCCAGCAGCTCCGGACAGGGTCTTATTCAGTACGAGCAGTACTTC
TRBV7-2	-	once	TRBJ1-3	CASSLQVSSGNTIYF	TGTGCCAGCAGCTTACAGGTATCCTCTGGAAACACCATATATTTT
TRBV15	-	-	TRBJ1-1	CATSRESRPGMNTEAFF	TGTGCCACCAGCAGAGAGTCCCGTCCAGGGATGAACACTGAAGCTTTCTTT
TRBV7-8	-	-	TRBJ2-7	CASSSPIFYEQYF	TGTGCCAGCAGCTCCCCTATCTTCTACGAGCAGTACTTC
TRBV13	TRBD2	-	TRBJ2-7	CASSLGRLAGTISYEQYF	TGTGCCAGCAGCTTAGGCCGACTAGCGGGGACGATCTCCTACGAGCAGTACTTC
TRBV6-1	-	-	TRBJ2-6	CASSLPLSGANVLTF	TGTGCCAGCAGTCTCCCCCTCTCTGGGGCCAACGTCCTGACTTTC
TRBV5-8	TRBD2	once	TRBJ2-7	CASSSNPGGINYEQYF	TGTGCCAGCAGCTCCAATCCGGGGGGGATTAACTACGAGCAGTACTTC
TRBV28	TRBD1	once	TRBJ2-7	CASRGQGFGEQYF	TGTGCCAGCAGGGGACAGGGGTTCGGCGAGCAGTACTTC
TRBV5-4	-	-	TRBJ2-7	CASKIQDGPYEQYF	TGTGCCAGCAAGATACAGGACGGCCCCTACGAGCAGTACTTC
TRBV13	-	-	TRBJ2-7	CASSLGGPPYEQYF	TGTGCCAGCAGCTTAGGCGGTCCACCCTACGAGCAGTACTTC
TRBV4-1	TRBD2	-	TRBJ2-1	CASSQTAGDPYNEQFF	TGCGCCAGCAGCCAAACAGCGGGAGACCCGTACAATGAGCAGTTCTTC
TRBV7-6	-	-	TRBJ1-4	CASSPNRFSTNEKLFF	TGTGCCAGCAGCCCCAACAGGTTTTCAACTAATGAAAAACTGTTTTTT
TRBV10-3	TRBD1	-	TRBJ1-4	CAISTGQGDLEKLFF	TGTGCCATCAGTACAGGACAGGGAGACCTTGAAAAACTGTTTTTT
TRBV28	TRBD1	-	TRBJ2-2	CASSSAGTGKGELFF	TGTGCCAGCAGTTCCGCCGGGACAGGGAAGGGGGAGCTGTTTTTT
TRBV2	-	-	TRBJ1-1	CARGEGQVFENTEAFF	TGTGCCAGGGGGGAGGGGCAGGTGTTCGAGAACACTGAAGCTTTCTTT
TRBV4-1	TRBD2	once	TRBJ2-7	CASSQPLAADYEQYF	TGCGCCAGCAGCCAACCACTAGCGGCCGACTACGAGCAGTACTTC
TRBV6-5	TRBD1	-	TRBJ2-7	CASSYSGDRSLYEQYF	TGTGCCAGCAGTTACTCTGGGGACAGGAGCCTGTACGAGCAGTACTTC
TRBV5-4	-	-	TRBJ2-1	CASSLDLKSSLEQFF	TGTGCCAGCAGCTTGGATCTAAAAAGTAGTCTCGAGCAGTTCTTC
TRBV30	TRBD1	-	TRBJ1-5	CAWSRQGVFSNQPQHF	TGTGCCTGGAGTCGACAGGGGGTTTTTAGCAATCAGCCCCAGCATTTT
TRBV6-1	-	-	TRBJ2-5	CASSEAPDWTQETQYF	TGTGCCAGCAGTGAAGCGCCGGACTGGACTCAAGAGACCCAGTACTTC
TRBV11-3	-	-	TRBJ2-5	CASSSNPRQQETQYF	TGTGCCAGCAGCTCCAATCCTAGACAGCAAGAGACCCAGTACTTC
TRBV7-6	-	-	TRBJ2-7	CASSLSTSYEQYF	TGTGCCAGCAGCTTATCGACATCCTACGAGCAGTACTTC
TRBV6-6	-	-	TRBJ1-1	CASSYSLEGRAFF	TGTGCCAGCAGTTACTCGTTGGAGGGCAGAGCTTTCTTT
TRBV5-5	-	-	TRBJ2-3	CASSFQGGTDTQYF	TGTGCCAGCAGCTTTCAGGGTGGCACAGATACGCAGTATTTT
TRBV15	-	-	TRBJ2-1	CATSRDGEHNEQFF	TGTGCCACCAGCAGAGATGGGGAGCACAATGAGCAGTTCTTC
TRBV6-5	-	-	TRBJ2-2	CASSSNPGWTGELFF	TGTGCCAGCAGTTCCAACCCCGGGTGGACCGGGGAGCTGTTTTTT
TRBV6-6	-	-	TRBJ2-1	CASSNRATSYNEQFF	TGTGCCAGCAGTAACAGGGCGACCTCCTACAATGAGCAGTTCTTC
TRBV6-1	TRBD2	-	TRBJ2-1	CASSEPAGAYNEQFF	TGTGCCAGCAGTGAGCCAGCGGGAGCCTACAATGAGCAGTTCTTC